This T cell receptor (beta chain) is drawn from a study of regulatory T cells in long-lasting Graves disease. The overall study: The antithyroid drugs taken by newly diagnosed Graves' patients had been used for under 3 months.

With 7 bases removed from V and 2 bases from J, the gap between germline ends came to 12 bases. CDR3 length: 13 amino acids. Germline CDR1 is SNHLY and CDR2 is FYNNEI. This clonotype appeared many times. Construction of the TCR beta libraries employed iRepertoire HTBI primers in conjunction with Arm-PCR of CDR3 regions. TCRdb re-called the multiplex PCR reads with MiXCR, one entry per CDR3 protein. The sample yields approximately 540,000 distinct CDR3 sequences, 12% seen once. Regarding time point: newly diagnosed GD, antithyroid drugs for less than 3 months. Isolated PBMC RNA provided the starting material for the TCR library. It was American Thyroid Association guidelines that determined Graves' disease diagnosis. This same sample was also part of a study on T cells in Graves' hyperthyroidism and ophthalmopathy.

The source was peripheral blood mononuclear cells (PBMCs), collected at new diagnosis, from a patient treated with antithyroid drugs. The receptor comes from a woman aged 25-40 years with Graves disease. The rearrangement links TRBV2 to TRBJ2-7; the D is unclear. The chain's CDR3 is CASKKGAAYEQYF. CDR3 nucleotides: TGTGCCAGCAAGAAAGGCGCAGCCTACGAGCAGTACTTC.